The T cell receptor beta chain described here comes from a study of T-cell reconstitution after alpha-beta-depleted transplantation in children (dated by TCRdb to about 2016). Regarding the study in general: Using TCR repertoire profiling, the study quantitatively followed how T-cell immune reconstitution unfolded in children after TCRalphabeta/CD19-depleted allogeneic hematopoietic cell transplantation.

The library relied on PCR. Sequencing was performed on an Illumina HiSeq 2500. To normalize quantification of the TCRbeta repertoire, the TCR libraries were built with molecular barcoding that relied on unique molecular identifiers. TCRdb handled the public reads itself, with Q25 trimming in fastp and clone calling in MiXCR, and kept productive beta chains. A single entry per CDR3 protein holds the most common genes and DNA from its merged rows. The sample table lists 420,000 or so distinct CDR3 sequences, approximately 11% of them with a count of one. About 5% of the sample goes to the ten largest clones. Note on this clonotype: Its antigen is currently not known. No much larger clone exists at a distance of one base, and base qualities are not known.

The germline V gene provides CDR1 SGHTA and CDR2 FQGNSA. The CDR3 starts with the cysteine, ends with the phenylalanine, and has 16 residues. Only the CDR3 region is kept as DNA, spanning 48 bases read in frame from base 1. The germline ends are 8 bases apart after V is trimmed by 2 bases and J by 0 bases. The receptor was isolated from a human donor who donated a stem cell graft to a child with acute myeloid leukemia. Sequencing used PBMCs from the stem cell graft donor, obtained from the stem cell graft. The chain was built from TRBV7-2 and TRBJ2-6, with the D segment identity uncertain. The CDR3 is CASSLFGSSGANVLTF. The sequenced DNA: TGTGCCAGCAGCTTATTTGGGTCCTCTGGGGCCAACGTCCTGACTTTC.